The sequence of this T cell receptor beta chain was determined in a study of T cell repertoires in cytomegalovirus infection. Study-wide background: Recently identified HLA-C-restricted CMV epitopes and well-studied HLA-B-restricted CMV epitopes were used by the study. Public TCR beta signatures were indicative of both CMV infection and a matching HLA type.

Trimming shortened V by 1 base and J by 2 bases, and 13 bases separated the two germline ends. This CDR3 region has 17 residues. Germline assignment: CDR1 SGHDT and CDR2 YYEEEE. Concerning this clonotype: The antigen is not known.

TCRdb itself ran the reads through MiXCR, one entry per CDR3 protein. Found here are roughly 700,000 distinct CDR3 sequences, around a third of them singletons; the top ten hold 15% to 20%. Here the sequenced sample was cultured PBMCs, taken from culture after CMV antigen stimulation. This chain uses TRBV5-6 with TRBJ1-6, with D perhaps TRBD1 (5 bases). This receptor was identified in a human donor in good health (CMV status not recorded). Some clones in this sample may be carry-over from other donors' samples. CDR3 nucleotide sequence: TGTGCCAGCAGCTTGTCGGAGGGGCGCGCCTATAATTCACCCCTCCACTTT. This translates into CASSLSEGRAYNSPLHF.